This TCR beta chain was sequenced in a study of metastatic and nonmetastatic thyroid tumors. All patients reached thyroid surgery having received no treatment beforehand. Original methodology: In papillary thyroid cancer, a distant-metastasis classifier was built using CDR3 differences across clinicopathological groups. TCRdb reanalyzed the PCR reads with MiXCR. The V and J calls and clone size are TCRdb's, not the authors'. The sample shows around 28,000 clones, around 3.9% of them seen only once. This clone has a count of ten or more. Sequenced material: blood. The TCR comes from a male donor with papillary thyroid cancer or a benign thyroid nodule (not recorded which). Some clones in this sample may be carry-over from other donors' samples.

CDR3 DNA sequence: TGTGCCAGTAGTACCGGGAAACCGGGACTAGCGCCCACAGATACGCAGTATTTT. Encoded protein: CASSTGKPGLAPTDTQYF. The chain employs TRBV19 and TRBJ2-3; 10 nucleotides agree with TRBD2. CDR3 length equals 18 residues. The germline V gene encodes CDR1 LNHDA and CDR2 SQIVND (reference sequence). J was trimmed by 2 bases and V by 4 bases; bases with no gene match: 12.